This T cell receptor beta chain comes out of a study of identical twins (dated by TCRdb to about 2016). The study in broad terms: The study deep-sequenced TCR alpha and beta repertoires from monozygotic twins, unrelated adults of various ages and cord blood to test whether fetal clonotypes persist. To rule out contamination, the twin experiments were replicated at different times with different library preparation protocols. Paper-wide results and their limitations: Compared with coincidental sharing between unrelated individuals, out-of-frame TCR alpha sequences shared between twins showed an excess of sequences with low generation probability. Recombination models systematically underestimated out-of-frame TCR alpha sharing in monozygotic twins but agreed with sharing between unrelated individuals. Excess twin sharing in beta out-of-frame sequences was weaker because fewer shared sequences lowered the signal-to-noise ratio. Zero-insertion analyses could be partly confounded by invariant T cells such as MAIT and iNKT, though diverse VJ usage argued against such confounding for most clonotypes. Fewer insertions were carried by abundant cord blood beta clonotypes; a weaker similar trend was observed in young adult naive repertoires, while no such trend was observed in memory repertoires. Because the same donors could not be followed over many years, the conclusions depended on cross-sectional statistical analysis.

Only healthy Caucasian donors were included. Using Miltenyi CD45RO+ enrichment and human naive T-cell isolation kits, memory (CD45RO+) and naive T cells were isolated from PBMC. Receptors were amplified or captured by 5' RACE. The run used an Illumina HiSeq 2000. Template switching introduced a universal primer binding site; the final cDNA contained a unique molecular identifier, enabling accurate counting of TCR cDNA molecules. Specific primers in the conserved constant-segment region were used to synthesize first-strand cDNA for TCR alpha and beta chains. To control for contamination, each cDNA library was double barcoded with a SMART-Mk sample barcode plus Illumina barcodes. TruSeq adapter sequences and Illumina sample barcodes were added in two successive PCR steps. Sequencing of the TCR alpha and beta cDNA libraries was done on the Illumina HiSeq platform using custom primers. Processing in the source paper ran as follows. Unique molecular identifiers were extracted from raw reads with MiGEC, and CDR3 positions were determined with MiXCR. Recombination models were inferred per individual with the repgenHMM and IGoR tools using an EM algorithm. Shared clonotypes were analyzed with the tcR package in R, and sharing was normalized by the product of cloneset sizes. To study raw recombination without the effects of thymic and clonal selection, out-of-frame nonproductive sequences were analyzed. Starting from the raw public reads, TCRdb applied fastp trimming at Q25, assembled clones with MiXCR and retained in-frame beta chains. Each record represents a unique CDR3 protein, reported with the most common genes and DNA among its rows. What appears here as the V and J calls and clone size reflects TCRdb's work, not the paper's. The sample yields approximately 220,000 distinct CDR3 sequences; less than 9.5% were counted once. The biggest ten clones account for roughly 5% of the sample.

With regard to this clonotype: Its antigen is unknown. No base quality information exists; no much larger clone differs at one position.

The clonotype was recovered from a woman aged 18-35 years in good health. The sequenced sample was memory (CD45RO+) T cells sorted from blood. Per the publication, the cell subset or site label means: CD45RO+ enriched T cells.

The CDR3 has the sequence CASSSGSRGGNTIYF. At the DNA level, the sequence is TGCGCCAGCAGCTCAGGTTCTAGAGGAGGAAACACCATATATTTT. This receptor chain uses TRBV5-1 and TRBJ1-3, with the D gene not clear enough to name. Taken from cysteine to phenylalanine, the CDR3 has 15 residues. This entry keeps only the CDR3 DNA: 45 bases, framed from base 1. V lost 3 bases and J lost 4 bases; the stretch between them is 14 bases long. Per the germline V gene, SGHRS is the CDR1 and YFSETQ is the CDR2.